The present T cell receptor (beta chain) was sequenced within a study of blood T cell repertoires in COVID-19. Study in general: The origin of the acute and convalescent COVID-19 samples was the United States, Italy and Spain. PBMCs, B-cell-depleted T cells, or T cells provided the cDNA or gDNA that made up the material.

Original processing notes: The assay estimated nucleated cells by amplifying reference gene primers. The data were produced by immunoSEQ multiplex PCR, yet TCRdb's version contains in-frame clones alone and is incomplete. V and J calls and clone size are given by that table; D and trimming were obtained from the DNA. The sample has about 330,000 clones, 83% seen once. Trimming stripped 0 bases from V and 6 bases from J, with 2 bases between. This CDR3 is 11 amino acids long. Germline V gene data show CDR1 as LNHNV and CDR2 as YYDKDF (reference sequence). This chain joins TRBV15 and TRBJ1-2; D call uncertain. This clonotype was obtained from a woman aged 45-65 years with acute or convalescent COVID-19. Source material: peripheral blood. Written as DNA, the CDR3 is TGTGCCACCAGCAGAGATAATGGCTACACCTTC. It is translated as CATSRDNGYTF.